This T cell receptor beta chain emerged from a study of blood T cell repertoires in COVID-19 (dated by TCRdb to about 2020). In the study overall: The collaborator samples originated in the United States, Italy and Spain and spanned the acute and convalescent phases of COVID-19. The prospective study material was composed of cDNA or gDNA derived from T cells, B-cell-depleted T cells, or PBMCs. The dataset comprised deeply sampled blood TCRbeta repertoires from subjects exposed to, actively infected with, or recovered from COVID-19. The repertoires were released in a freely available public database meant as a resource for research on the immune response to SARS-CoV-2. The samples were drawn from two sources: the first 160 participants of the ongoing ImmuneRACE study, and 950 to 1,500 subjects contributed by 6 global collaborators. Sample metadata almost always included a de-identified subject ID, COVID-19 status, age in years and sex. HLA class I and class II types, where available, came from metadata supplied by the sample provider rather than from assay-based typing.

With regard to this clone: Which antigen it targets is not known. Per-nucleotide qualities are absent, and no much larger clonotype sits a single base away.

TCRbeta CDR3 regions were amplified from genomic DNA by means of the immunoSEQ Assay, a bias-controlled multiplex PCR. As for the authors' bioinformatics: Nucleated cell counts per sample were estimated from amplification of reference gene primers within the assay. To quantify the absolute abundance of each unique TCRbeta CDR3 rearrangement, sequence reads were collapsed and filtered. For each sample, productive Simpson clonality was calculated by taking the square root of Simpson's diversity index across productive rearrangements. In TCRdb, the immuneACCESS table is reduced to in-frame sequences with V and J assigned. These tables do not hold every clone; where another copy was compared, an unresolved V gene accounts for under half, and the others remain unexplained. Clonal size and the V and J genes are those of that table, whereas D and trimming came from the DNA. The sample profile shows 150,000 or so clones; about 85% of them were found once. Roughly 0.6% of the sample is held by the ten biggest clonotypes.

Overall study results and their limits: Clinical and demographic metadata were provided uncurated, with the amount varying by source and participant.

In Seattle, one collaborating source enrolled patients while the infection was active and tracked those patients longitudinally over the course of disease. The collaborating institutions used their own protocols to collect whole blood in K2EDTA tubes. For TCRbeta analysis, collaborators shipped samples as frozen whole blood, isolated PBMCs, or DNA extracted from either of those sample types. Material: peripheral blood. The receptor comes from a man aged 55 to 70 with COVID-19, enrolled during active disease.

This receptor carries the CDR3 CASSLTPTGSSYNEQFF. The nucleotides read TGCGCCAGCAGCCTTACCCCGACGGGGAGCTCCTACAATGAGCAGTTCTTC. The chain joins TRBV4-1 to TRBJ2-1; the D gene is perhaps TRBD2, on 5 matching bases. CDR1 and CDR2 (MGHRA, YSYEKL) derive from the germline V gene. V lost 4 bases and J lost 0 bases; the stretch between them is 16 bases long. The CDR3 numbers 17 residues from cysteine through phenylalanine. The CDR3 DNA has 51 bases and is translated from base 1.